This T cell receptor (beta chain) derives from a study of early T cells in non-severe SARS-CoV-2 infection. Across the whole study: Sequenced material consisted of bulk RNA (from unsorted whole blood), and chains were unpaired.

General observations from the study: CD4 and private specificities were missed by VDJdb matching, which favored anti-spike CD8 responses.

Individual cDNA molecules carried attached unique molecular identifiers. TCRdb re-derived calls from the 5' RACE reads in MiXCR, one entry per CDR3 protein. The repertoire holds 22,000 or so distinct CDR3 sequences, with 4.5% as singletons. The CDR3 contains 15 residues. CDR1 and CDR2 from the germline V gene are MNHEY and SVGEGT. V lost 2 bases, J lost 3 bases, and 11 bases lay in between. Worth noting for this clonotype: Its antigen remains unknown.

Sequences were obtained from whole blood. This receptor was identified in an adult who was a healthcare worker with PCR-confirmed SARS-CoV-2 infection or an uninfected control (not recorded which). V gene TRBV6-2 or TRBV6-3 combines with J gene TRBJ1-3; no reliable D call. CDR3 loop: CASSYIPEDGNTIYF. CDR3 DNA: TGTGCCAGCAGTTACATTCCAGAGGATGGAAACACCATATATTTT.